Following are 16 T cell receptor beta chains from one sample sequenced in a study of OX40 agonist ivuxolimab in advanced cancers. Libraries came from the immunoSEQ multiplex PCR assay. TCRdb limited this immuneACCESS table to in-frame rearrangements with V and J called. A share of clones is missing; checked studies link under half to unresolved V genes, and the rest is unexplained. In all, the sample holds some 50,000 clones, and around nine tenths of those were seen once. The ten biggest clones cover under 0.65% of the sample. The specimen comprised CD4+ or CD8+ T cells sorted from blood, sampled in a trial of the OX40 agonist ivuxolimab. These receptors came from an adult with an advanced solid tumor such as melanoma, head and neck, liver or kidney cancer.

The chain is built from TRBV18 and TRBJ1-1; TRBD1 aligns across 8 bases. The V and J ends lost 3 bases and 4 bases, in that order; junction bases with no gene match: 4. The CDR3 is made up of 14 amino acids. From germline, CDR1 is KGHSH and CDR2 LQKENI. The CDR3, as DNA: TGTGCCAGCTCACCTCCGACAGGGGTCACTGAAGCTTTCTTT. Protein sequence: CASSPPTGVTEAFF.

The V and J genes are TRBV5-1 and TRBJ2-1, with D hard to call. CDR1 is SGHRS, CDR2 YFSETQ, per germline. V was shortened by 5 bases and J by 3 bases, with 9 bases between the two germline ends. This CDR3 has 13 amino acids. The CDR3 sequence: CASRVRVYNEQFF. For the CDR3, the DNA is TGCGCCAGCAGGGTCCGGGTCTACAATGAGCAGTTCTTC.

The sample holds one count of this clone. The chain has TRBV4-1 and TRBJ2-1, with D uncertain. Trimming cost V 0 bases and J 2 bases, with 11 bases left between them. The CDR3 extends over 16 amino acids. Germline loops: CDR1 MGHRA, CDR2 YSYEKL. CDR3 loop: CASSQESRPPYNEQFF. The CDR3 nucleotides are TGCGCCAGCAGCCAAGAGAGCCGACCCCCCTACAATGAGCAGTTCTTC.

The J gene is TRBJ1-4, the V gene TRBV5-1; D is ambiguous. CDR3 size: 15 residues. In germline, CDR1 is SGHRS, CDR2 YFSETQ. V lost 3 bases to trimming and J lost 0 bases, with 9 bases between them. The DNA of the CDR3 is TGCGCCAGCAGCTCCCGATTTGCAACTAATGAAAAACTGTTTTTT. Translated: CASSSRFATNEKLFF. The variable domain in full, with the rest retrieved from reference TRBV5-1 and TRBJ1-4, is KAGVTQTPRYLIKTRGQQVTLSCSPISGHRSVSWYQQTPGQGLQFLFEYFSETQRNKGNFPGRFSGRQFSNSRSEMNVSTLELGDSALYLCASSSRFATNEKLFFGSGTQLSVL.

The J gene is TRBJ1-4, the V gene TRBV2, with TRBD1 identical over 8 bases. J gave up 7 bases and V 6 bases, and 7 bases lay outside the gene matches. The CDR3 is 14 residues long. CDR1 SNHLY and CDR2 FYNNEI come from the germline V gene. In DNA form, the CDR3 reads TGTGCCAGCAGCGTGACAGGGGTTGGTGAAAAACTGTTTTTT. This encodes CASSVTGVGEKLFF. Filled out from reference TRBV2 and TRBJ1-4, the complete variable domain reads EPEVTQTPSHQVTQMGQEVILRCVPISNHLYFYWYRQILGQKVEFLVSFYNNEISEKSEIFDDQFSVERPDGSNFTLKIRSTKLEDSAMYFCASSVTGVGEKLFFGSGTQLSVL.

In this sample, this clone turned up once. The gene calls are TRBV19 and TRBJ1-2; D gene unclear. The CDR3 is 10 amino acids. V was cut by 5 bases and J by 14 bases, with 12 bases left in between. Per the germline V gene, CDR1 is LNHDA and CDR2 is SQIVND (reference sequence). Written as DNA, the CDR3 is TGTGCCAGTAGTTCGACATCTTGGACCTTC. As protein: CASSSTSWTF.

The CDR3 nucleotides read TGTGCCAGCAGTGAATGGCAGGGGGGAACTGAAGCTTTCTTT. Translating it yields CASSEWQGGTEAFF. The gene calls are TRBV6-1 and TRBJ1-1; 7 bases are shared with TRBD1. Germline CDR1 reads MNHNS; CDR2 reads SASEGT. This CDR3 comprises 14 residues. The trim removed 2 bases at V and 5 bases at J, leaving 5 bases unmatched.

This clone was seen a single time. This chain connects TRBV27 to TRBJ2-1; D may be TRBD1 (5 bases). V lost 4 bases to trimming and J lost 7 bases, with 11 bases between them. This CDR3 has 13 residues. In germline, CDR1 is MNHEY, CDR2 SMNVEV (reference sequence). The CDR3 nucleotides are TGTGCCAGCAGTTATGGCAGGGCAAATGAGCAGTTCTTC. Translated: CASSYGRANEQFF.

V gene TRBV28 combines with J gene TRBJ2-1; D not resolved. Per the germline V gene, CDR1 is MDHEN and CDR2 is SYDVKM. The length of the CDR3 is 14 residues. Deletions cut 2 bases from V and 2 bases from J, with 7 bases between. This chain's CDR3 is CASSLMGTYNEQFF. The CDR3 nucleotides read TGTGCCAGCAGTTTAATGGGAACCTACAATGAGCAGTTCTTC.

This chain connects TRBV12-5 to TRBJ1-5, with 12 nucleotides matching TRBD1. CDR3 length equals 18 residues. V was clipped by 2 bases and J by 6 bases; unmatched bases: 11. The V gene's germline CDR1 is LGHNT and CDR2 FRNRAP. CDR3 sequence: CASGLIVARDRGPQPQHF. In nucleotides, the CDR3 is TGTGCTAGTGGTTTGATCGTGGCGCGGGACAGGGGGCCTCAGCCCCAGCATTTT.

The V call is TRBV5-1, the J call TRBJ2-7; TRBD2 aligns across 7 bases. The CDR3 runs 12 residues. Trimming removed 3 bases from V and 7 bases from J; junction bases left unmatched: 4. The V gene's germline CDR1 is SGHRS and CDR2 YFSETQ. The CDR3 nucleotides read TGCGCCAGCAGCTCCCTGGGGGGGGAGCAGTACTTC. It is translated as CASSSLGGEQYF.

The rearrangement uses TRBV2 and TRBJ2-3, with D unresolved. This CDR3 is built from 13 residues. Trimming cost V 8 bases and J 2 bases, with 11 bases left between them. Germline values: CDR1 SNHLY, CDR2 FYNNEI. The CDR3 DNA reads TGTGCCAGCCATTGGTATTCCACAGATACGCAGTATTTT. Translated: CASHWYSTDTQYF. Full variable domain (rest looked up from reference TRBV2 and TRBJ2-3): EPEVTQTPSHQVTQMGQEVILRCVPISNHLYFYWYRQILGQKVEFLVSFYNNEISEKSEIFDDQFSVERPDGSNFTLKIRSTKLEDSAMYFCASHWYSTDTQYFGPGTRLTVL.

The V and J genes are TRBV30 and TRBJ1-4; D might be TRBD1 (6 bases). V lost 4 bases and J 7 bases, leaving 16 bases between the germline ends. The CDR3 contains 14 residues. Germline values: CDR1 GTSNPN, CDR2 SVGIG (reference sequence). The CDR3 region is CAWMATGGGEKLFF. CDR3 nucleotides: TGTGCCTGGATGGCGACAGGTGGGGGTGAAAAACTGTTTTTT. The whole variable domain, remainder taken from reference TRBV30 and TRBJ1-4, is SQTIHQWPATLVQPVGSPLSLECTVEGTSNPNLYWYRQAAGRGLQLLFYSVGIGQISSEVPQNLSASRPQDRQFILSSKKLLLSDSGFYLCAWMATGGGEKLFFGSGTQLSVL.

The chain employs TRBV4-2 and TRBJ2-7, with 7 bases matching TRBD1. Germline lookup yields CDR1 LGHNA and CDR2 YNFKEQ. V was pared by 3 bases and J by 4 bases, with 12 bases of the junction left unmatched. This CDR3 has 16 amino acids. The CDR3 DNA reads TGTGCCAGCAGCCAGCAAGGACGAGGGGGCGGGTACGAGCAGTACTTC. It encodes CASSQQGRGGGYEQYF.

This chain joins TRBV30 and TRBJ2-2; 12 positions agree with TRBD2. The CDR3 has 14 amino acids. CDR1 and CDR2 from the germline V gene are GTSNPN and SVGIG (reference sequence). J gave up 6 bases and V 2 bases, and 1 base lay outside the gene matches. This CDR3 reads CAWSRLAGAGELFF. CDR3 DNA sequence: TGTGCCTGGAGTAGACTAGCGGGAGCCGGGGAGCTGTTTTTT.

This clone showed up just once. The CDR3 DNA reads TGTGCCAAACTTCTAGAGACCCAGTACTTC. Translated, it gives CAKLLETQYF. The rearrangement joins TRBV21-1 to TRBJ2-5; the table's D call TRBD2 went unverified against the DNA. TRBV21-1 is given as a pseudogene. This CDR3 spans 10 amino acids.